A selection of T cell receptor beta chains follows, all from one sample in a study of blood T cell repertoires in COVID-19. Profiled with immunoSEQ multiplex PCR; TCRdb holds only in-frame clones, not every one. The sample consists of 250,000 to 300,000 clones, 75% to 90% of them appearing once. Sequenced material: peripheral blood. The source of these receptors is a man aged 45-60 years with acute or convalescent COVID-19. Both conserved end residues are part of each CDR3. Fields, in order: D gene, clone size, V gene, J gene, CDR3 length, CDR3 DNA, CDR3 protein. The D gene is left open where the match is weak. Rows give clone size only sometimes, using once, few, many, or a class for an expanded clone.

>NA|NA|TRBV7-9|TRBJ2-1|14
TGTGCCAGCAGCTTTCTGACAGTTTACAATGAGCAGTTCTTC
CASSFLTVYNEQFF
>TRBD1|few|TRBV5-4|TRBJ1-6|14
TGTGCCAGCAGCGTCGGGACAGGAAATTCACCCCTCCACTTT
CASSVGTGNSPLHF
>NA|NA|TRBV5-4|TRBJ2-3|15
TGTGCCAGCAGCTCGACTAGGGAGGGGGCAGATACGCAGTATTTT
CASSSTREGADTQYF
>TRBD1|NA|TRBV5-1|TRBJ2-5|13
TGCGCCAGCAACTCACAGGGGGATGAGACCCAGTACTTC
CASNSQGDETQYF
>TRBD2|NA|TRBV9|TRBJ2-7|14
TGTGCCAGCAGCGTAGGACTAGCATCTAGTGAGCAGTACTTC
CASSVGLASSEQYF
>TRBD2|NA|TRBV29-1|TRBJ2-7|15
TGCAGCGTTGAAGAGGAGCGGGGGTTCTCCTACGAGCAGTACTTC
CSVEEERGFSYEQYF
>NA|NA|TRBV18|TRBJ2-3|14
TGTGCCAGCTCAGCGATTCCTAGCACAGATACGCAGTATTTT
CASSAIPSTDTQYF
>TRBD1|NA|TRBV27|TRBJ1-6|14
TGTGCCAGCAGGACAGGGTTTAGTTATTCACCCCTCCACTTT
CASRTGFSYSPLHF
>TRBD1|NA|TRBV27|TRBJ1-1|13
TGTGCCAGCAGGAAAACAGGGGGCACTGAAGCTTTCTTT
CASRKTGGTEAFF
>NA|NA|TRBV5-4|TRBJ1-2|14
TGTGCCAGCAGCTTGGGGGGGACTCACTATGGCTACACCTTC
CASSLGGTHYGYTF
>NA|NA|TRBV6-5|TRBJ1-5|13
TGTGCCAGCAGGACAAATAGCAATCAGCCCCAGCATTTT
CASRTNSNQPQHF
>NA|once|TRBV18|TRBJ2-2|14
TGTGCCAGCTCACCTCATCAACAGACCGGGGAGCTGTTTTTT
CASSPHQQTGELFF
>NA|NA|TRBV18|TRBJ2-1|13
TGTGCCAGCTCCCCGGGATCAAGGGATGAGCAGTTCTTC
CASSPGSRDEQFF
>NA|NA|TRBV4-2|TRBJ2-7|17
TGTGCCAGCAGCCAAGGGGTTGGGCAGGTTATCTCCTACGAGCAGTACTTC
CASSQGVGQVISYEQYF
>NA|NA|TRBV7-6|TRBJ2-6|15
TGTGCCAGCAGTCCGCGGGTGGCCGGGGCCAACGTCCTGACTTTC
CASSPRVAGANVLTF
>NA|NA|TRBV4-2|TRBJ1-2|16
TGTGCCAGCAGCCAAAAAGGTGGGGCGGAGCTTTATGGCTACACCTTC
CASSQKGGAELYGYTF
>NA|NA|TRBV5-1|TRBJ2-5|14
TGCGCCAGCAGCGGAGGGGACAGCCAAGAGACCCAGTACTTC
CASSGGDSQETQYF
>NA|NA|TRBV7-2|TRBJ2-7|14
TGTGCCAGCAGCTTTTTCCAGGATTCCTACGAGCAGTACTTC
CASSFFQDSYEQYF
>NA|NA|TRBV20-1|TRBJ1-1|13
TGCAGTGCTAGTGGTCACATGAACACTGAAGCTTTCTTT
CSASGHMNTEAFF
>NA|many|TRBV11-2|TRBJ2-7|12
TGTGCCAGCAGCCCACAGGGTTACGAGCAGTACTTC
CASSPQGYEQYF
>TRBD1|once|TRBV6-5|TRBJ1-2|14
TGTGCCAGCAGTATGGACAGGGAAAATTCTGGCTACACCTTC
CASSMDRENSGYTF
>TRBD2|NA|TRBV10-1|TRBJ2-4|13
TGCGCCAGCGCTAGCGGGGCCAAAAACATTCAGTACTTC
CASASGAKNIQYF
>TRBD1|NA|TRBV6-5|TRBJ1-4|16
TGTGCCAGCAGTTACTCCGGGACAGGAGCTTCTGAAAAACTGTTTTTT
CASSYSGTGASEKLFF